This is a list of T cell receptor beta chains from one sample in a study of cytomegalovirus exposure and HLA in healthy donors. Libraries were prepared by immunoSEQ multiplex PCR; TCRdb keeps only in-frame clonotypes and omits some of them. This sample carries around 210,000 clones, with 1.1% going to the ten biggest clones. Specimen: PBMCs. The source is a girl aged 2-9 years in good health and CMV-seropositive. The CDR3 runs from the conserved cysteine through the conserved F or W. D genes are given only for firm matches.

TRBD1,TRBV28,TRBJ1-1,CASSLSGQVSAQAFF,TGTGCCAGCAGTTTATCGGGACAGGTTTCGGCCCAAGCTTTCTTT
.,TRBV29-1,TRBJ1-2,CSGQGTNYGYTF,TGCAGCGGCCAGGGGACTAACTATGGCTACACCTTC
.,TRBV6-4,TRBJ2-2,CASSDSGAANTGELFF,TGTGCCAGCAGTGACTCAGGGGCCGCGAACACCGGGGAGCTGTTTTTT
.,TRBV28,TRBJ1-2,CASSLGGKGYTF,TGTGCCAGCAGTTTAGGAGGGAAAGGCTACACCTTC
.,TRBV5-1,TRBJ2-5,CASSPHTNQETQYF,TGCGCCAGCAGCCCCCACACCAACCAAGAGACCCAGTACTTC
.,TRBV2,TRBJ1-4,CASSEVLEEKLFF,TGTGCCAGCAGTGAGGTCTTAGAGGAAAAACTGTTTTTT
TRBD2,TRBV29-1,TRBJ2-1,CSVTAGGPNNEQFF,TGCAGCGTTACGGCGGGAGGGCCGAACAATGAGCAGTTCTTC
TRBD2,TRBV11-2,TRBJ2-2,CASEWSSGYTGELFF,TGTGCCAGCGAATGGTCTAGCGGGTATACCGGGGAGCTGTTTTTT
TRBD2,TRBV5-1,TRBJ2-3,CASSLGGREADTQYF,TGCGCCAGCAGCTTGGGCGGGAGGGAGGCAGATACGCAGTATTTT
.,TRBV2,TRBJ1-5,CASSEAPTGYLRQPQHF,TGTGCCAGCAGTGAAGCGCCAACAGGGTATCTGAGGCAGCCCCAGCATTTT
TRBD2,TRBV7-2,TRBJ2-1,CASSLEGLAGNNEQFF,TGTGCCAGCAGCTTAGAGGGGCTAGCGGGAAACAATGAGCAGTTCTTC
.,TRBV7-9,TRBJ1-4,CASSLVQANEKLFF,TGTGCCAGCAGCTTAGTACAGGCTAATGAAAAACTGTTTTTT
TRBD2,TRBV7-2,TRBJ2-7,CASSYSGRDYEQYF,TGTGCCAGCAGCTACAGCGGGAGGGACTACGAGCAGTACTTC
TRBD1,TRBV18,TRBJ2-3,CASLPGQGAEDTQYF,TGTGCCAGTCTACCGGGACAGGGGGCGGAGGATACGCAGTATTTT
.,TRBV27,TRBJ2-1,CASSRAGDRYYNEQFF,TGTGCCAGCAGCCGGGCAGGAGACAGGTACTACAATGAGCAGTTCTTC
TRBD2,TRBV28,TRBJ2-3,CASSLSIGRPGLQSGTDTQYF,TGTGCCAGCAGTTTAAGTATCGGGAGGCCAGGATTGCAGTCGGGTACAGATACGCAGTATTTT
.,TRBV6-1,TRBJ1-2,CASSEDTGRGYLNYGYTF,TGTGCCAGCAGTGAAGATACGGGCAGGGGTTATCTCAACTATGGCTACACCTTC
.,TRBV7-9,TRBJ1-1,CASEGSTKEPDTEAFF,TGTGCCAGCGAGGGATCAACTAAGGAACCTGACACTGAAGCTTTCTTT
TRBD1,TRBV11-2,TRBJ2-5,CAGSLGERTGQQETQYF,TGTGCCGGCAGTTTAGGGGAGAGGACAGGGCAACAAGAGACCCAGTACTTC
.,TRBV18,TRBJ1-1,CASHTLAIPRTEAFF,TGTGCCAGCCATACTCTTGCCATCCCCCGCACTGAAGCTTTCTTT
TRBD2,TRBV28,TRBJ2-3,CASSLTSGSPADTQYF,TGTGCCAGCAGTCTCACTAGCGGGAGCCCGGCAGATACGCAGTATTTT